This T cell receptor (beta chain) was documented in a study of blood T cell repertoires in COVID-19. Repertoires were generated with immunoSEQ multiplex PCR, while TCRdb's copy carries only in-frame clones and drops some. The top ten hold about 5.7% of the sample, which has 100,000 or so clones, approximately 92% seen once. CDR3 length equals 16 residues. Germline values: CDR1 SNHLY, CDR2 FYNNEI. Trimming took 6 bases from V and 6 from J, leaving 22 bases between them. The source material was peripheral blood. The TCR originated in a man between 50 and 59 years old with active COVID-19. The chain carries TRBV2 and TRBJ2-3; D is ambiguous. This CDR3 is CASRPTLGLGGDTQYF. In nucleotides, the CDR3 is TGTGCCAGCAGGCCCACCCTAGGTCTTGGTGGCGATACGCAGTATTTT.